This T cell receptor (beta chain) is from a study of prognosis after radiotherapy for stage I lung cancer. Background on the study: The study enrolled patients with stage I non-small cell lung cancer between 2018 and early 2019.

Per germline, CDR1 MDHEN and CDR2 SYDVKM. The CDR3 is 15 amino acids. Deletions cut 6 bases from V and 4 bases from J, with 18 bases between. The genomic DNA TCR beta CDR3 region underwent two rounds of multiplex PCR. For every TRBV and TRBJ gene, a specific primer was used in first-round PCR. MiXCR, run by TCRdb on the multiplex PCR reads, gives a single entry per CDR3 protein. The sample lists about 27,000 distinct CDR3 sequences, around 30% occurring once. Peripheral blood, six milliliters per draw, was collected at each of two time points. The material sequenced was PBMCs, taken before or after stereotactic body radiation therapy (not recorded which). The receptor was isolated from a donor over 45 with non-small cell lung cancer. This chain uses TRBV28 with TRBJ1-2, with D perhaps matching TRBD1 (6 bases). The DNA for the CDR3 is TGTGCCAGCAGGATACGGGACAACCCTTCCTATGGCTACACCTTC. It specifies CASRIRDNPSYGYTF.